A single sample is the source of the 30 T cell receptor beta chains below, sequenced in a study of blood T cell repertoires in COVID-19 (TCRdb year 2020). Library method: the immunoSEQ multiplex PCR assay. TCRdb mirrors the immuneACCESS table, restricted to in-frame sequences. Some clones are absent from its copies; in checked studies, under half trace to an unresolved V gene, and the reason for the others is unknown. For this sample the table gives about 220,000 clones, of which approximately 86% were detected only once. The ten largest account for around 2.8% of the sample. The specimen sequenced was peripheral blood. Receptors were obtained from a woman in her twenties or thirties who had recovered from COVID-19.

V gene TRBV7-9 combines with J gene TRBJ2-3; 10 bases agree with TRBD2. Germline V gene sequence: CDR1 SEHNR, CDR2 FQNEAQ (reference sequence). The CDR3 spans 15 residues. The V and J ends lost 5 bases and 3 bases, in that order; junction bases with no gene match: 5. In DNA form, the CDR3 reads TGTGCCAGCAGCGCCAGCGGGGGGGCGACAGATACGCAGTATTTT. This translates into CASSASGGATDTQYF.

This chain joins TRBV7-3 and TRBJ2-1, with 10 positions matching TRBD1. Germline V gene sequence: CDR1 SGHTA, CDR2 FQGTGA. The V and J ends lost 5 bases and 7 bases, in that order; junction bases with no gene match: 5. This CDR3 contains 14 residues. The CDR3 region has the DNA TGTGCCAGCAGCATTGACAGGGGGCGGAATGAGCAGTTCTTC. It is translated as CASSIDRGRNEQFF.

The chain combines TRBV30 with TRBJ2-5; 8 bases fit TRBD2. CDR1 and CDR2 from the germline V gene are GTSNPN and SVGIG (reference sequence). The CDR3 runs 15 residues. Trimming cost V 4 bases and J 5 bases; bases outside gene matches: 12. CDR3 in DNA: TGTGCCTGGACGAACCCGGGACTAGTGAGTGAGACCCAGTACTTC. It yields the protein CAWTNPGLVSETQYF.

This clone occurred a few times. V and J are TRBV27 and TRBJ2-7; the match to TRBD1 covers 7 bases. The CDR3 totals 14 residues. The germline gives CDR1 MNHEY, CDR2 SMNVEV (reference sequence). J was trimmed by 0 bases and V by 8 bases; bases with no gene match: 7. This chain's CDR3 is CASGIDRASYEQYF. DNA for the CDR3: TGTGCCAGCGGTATAGACAGGGCCTCCTACGAGCAGTACTTC.

The chain is built from TRBV7-9 and TRBJ2-7; TRBD1 aligns across 7 bases. CDR3 length: 12 amino acids. CDR1 is SEHNR, CDR2 FQNEAQ, per germline (reference sequence). V trimming: 2 bases; J trimming: 6 bases; junction bases outside the gene matches: 1. CDR3 sequence: CASSLTGVEQYF. DNA for the CDR3: TGTGCCAGCAGCTTAACAGGGGTCGAGCAGTACTTC.

The CDR3: CASSLAGVAGYEQYF. The DNA of the CDR3 is TGCGCCAGCAGCTTGGCCGGGGTAGCGGGCTACGAGCAGTACTTC. V usage is TRBV5-1 and J usage is TRBJ2-7, with 7 bases aligning to TRBD2. The germline CDR1 and CDR2 sequences are SGHRS and YFSETQ. J was trimmed by 3 bases and V by 0 bases; bases with no gene match: 6. This CDR3 spans 15 amino acids.

V usage is TRBV6-5 and J usage is TRBJ1-5; D uncertain. V lost 3 bases, J lost 7 bases, and 10 bases lay in between. Germline V gene data show CDR1 as MNHEY and CDR2 as SVGAGI. The CDR3 has 13 amino acids. CDR3 in amino acids: CASSYAGGQPQHF. The CDR3 bases are TGTGCCAGCAGTTATGCGGGAGGCCAGCCCCAGCATTTT.

The V gene is TRBV14, the J gene TRBJ2-2; D perhaps matches TRBD2 (6 bases). The V gene's germline CDR1 is SGHDN and CDR2 FVKESK. V was clipped by 1 base and J by 5 bases, with 11 bases between them. This CDR3 has 15 residues. The CDR3 sequence is CASSQVRLVTGELFF. The CDR3 DNA is TGTGCCAGCAGCCAAGTGCGACTAGTTACCGGGGAGCTGTTTTTT.

This clone has only a few counts. The chain combines TRBV19 with TRBJ2-1; 9 bases are shared with TRBD1. CDR1 and CDR2 from the germline V gene are LNHDA and SQIVND (reference sequence). CDR3 length: 15 residues. Trimming at V came to 5 bases and at J to 3 bases, leaving 5 bases not matched to a gene. Here the CDR3 reads CASSPGQGYYNEQFF. The CDR3 DNA sequence: TGTGCCAGTAGTCCGGGACAGGGTTACTACAATGAGCAGTTCTTC.

This clone was observed a single time. The chain carries TRBV5-1 and TRBJ2-7, with D possibly TRBD2 on 5 matching bases. Germline V gives CDR1 SGHRS, CDR2 YFSETQ. This CDR3 contains 15 residues. The V end was cut by 5 bases, the J end by 9 bases, with 24 bases between. The CDR3 protein is CASRPLTTGEIRQYF. CDR3 bases: TGCGCCAGCAGACCCCTTACTACCGGGGAAATACGGCAGTACTTC.

V and J are TRBV12-3 or TRBV12-4 and TRBJ2-1, with TRBD2 as a possible D gene (5 bases). V was pared by 5 bases and J by 7 bases, with 6 bases between. The CDR3 sequence is 11 residues long. This CDR3 is CASSPGNEQFF. The CDR3, as DNA: TGTGCCAGCAGTCCGGGGAATGAGCAGTTCTTC.

The rearrangement uses TRBV7-2 and TRBJ2-5; 7 positions match TRBD2. Germline CDR1 is SGHTA and CDR2 is FQGNSA. The CDR3 contains 16 residues. Trimming took 6 bases from V and 1 from J; bases not matched to a gene: 11. The CDR3 region is CASSRASGVLQETQYF. Written as DNA, the CDR3 is TGTGCCAGCAGTAGGGCCAGCGGGGTACTCCAAGAGACCCAGTACTTC.

The chain employs TRBV9 and TRBJ2-1, with no clear D. The CDR3 extends over 15 amino acids. V lost 0 bases and J 0 bases, leaving 7 bases between the germline ends. CDR1 and CDR2 from the germline V gene are SGDLS and YYNGEE. The CDR3 region has the DNA TGTGCCAGCAGCGTAGATACCAGCTCCTACAATGAGCAGTTCTTC. Translated: CASSVDTSSYNEQFF.

The chain couples TRBV5-1 to TRBJ2-5, with 11 bases fitting TRBD2. After removal of 0 bases from V and 3 bases from J, the junction contained 1 base not matched to a gene. The CDR3 covers 15 residues. Germline V gives CDR1 SGHRS, CDR2 YFSETQ. In nucleotides, the CDR3 is TGCGCCAGCAGCTTGGAACTAGCGGGGGAAGAGACCCAGTACTTC. Protein sequence: CASSLELAGEETQYF.

The V gene is TRBV5-1, the J gene TRBJ1-6; TRBD1 matches 8 bases. Germline V gene sequence: CDR1 SGHRS, CDR2 YFSETQ. The CDR3 loop spans 15 amino acids. V was clipped by 4 bases and J by 8 bases; unmatched bases: 8. The CDR3 here is CASSRAGTGDSPLHF. CDR3 coding DNA: TGCGCCAGCAGCAGGGCCGGGACAGGAGATTCACCCCTCCACTTT.

This chain connects TRBV6-5 to TRBJ1-4; weak D call: TRBD1 (5 bases). This CDR3 is built from 13 residues. CDR1 and CDR2 (germline): MNHEY, SVGAGI. Trimming removed 6 bases at V and 8 bases at J, with 13 bases between. The CDR3 reads CASRQALVEKLFF. CDR3 bases: TGTGCCAGCAGACAGGCTCTGGTCGAAAAACTGTTTTTT.

The J gene is TRBJ2-5, the V gene TRBV18, with TRBD2 matching over 10 bases. The CDR3 consists of 15 residues. The germline CDR1 and CDR2 sequences are KGHSH and LQKENI. With 2 bases clipped from V and 2 bases from J, the junction kept 2 bases outside the gene matches. The CDR3 DNA sequence: TGTGCCAGCTCACCAAATAGCGGGGGGCAAGAGACCCAGTACTTC. Translating gives CASSPNSGGQETQYF.

In its sample, this clone was seen once. The V call is TRBV7-9, the J call TRBJ1-3, with D possibly matching TRBD1 (6 bases). The CDR3 has 14 amino acids. Germline V lookup: CDR1 SEHNR, CDR2 FQNEAQ (reference sequence). Trimming shortened V by 5 bases and J by 0 bases, and 8 bases separated the two germline ends. In DNA form, the CDR3 reads TGTGCCAGCAGCCCCAGGGGCTCTGGAAACACCATATATTTT. It encodes CASSPRGSGNTIYF. Filled out from reference TRBV7-9 and TRBJ1-3, the complete variable domain reads DTGVSQNPRHKITKRGQNVTFRCDPISEHNRLYWYRQTLGQGPEFLTYFQNEAQLEKSRLLSDRFSAERPKGSFSTLEIQRTEQGDSAMYLCASSPRGSGNTIYFGEGSWLTVV.

The rearrangement uses TRBV5-6 and TRBJ2-3; 8 bases align to TRBD2. CDR3 length: 19 residues. Trimming cost V 1 base and J 0 bases; bases outside gene matches: 13. Germline V gene sequence: CDR1 SGHDT, CDR2 YYEEEE. CDR3 nucleotides: TGTGCCAGCAGCTTGACGTCTCTGGCGGGGGGCCTTAGCACAGATACGCAGTATTTT. It codes for CASSLTSLAGGLSTDTQYF.

The chain couples TRBV6-1 to TRBJ2-3, with a possible D match to TRBD1 (6 bases). Germline V gene lookup returns CDR1 MNHNS and CDR2 SASEGT. CDR3 length: 14 residues. V lost 3 bases, J lost 6 bases, and 13 bases lay in between. DNA of the CDR3: TGTGCCAGCAGTGAGTACAGGGAGTTCGATACGCAGTATTTT. This sequence encodes CASSEYREFDTQYF.

This clone has only one observation. The CDR3 coding sequence is TGTGCCAGCAGCTTATACACCCAAGAGACCCAGTACTTC. Residues: CASSLYTQETQYF. The V gene is TRBV11-2, the J gene TRBJ2-5, with D unresolved. V lost 2 bases and J lost 1, with 5 bases in between. The CDR3 is made up of 13 amino acids. Germline values: CDR1 SGHAT, CDR2 FQNNGV.

This clone was picked up one time. The chain joins TRBV19 to TRBJ1-2; TRBD1 aligns across 10 bases. Germline CDR1 and CDR2: LNHDA and SQIVND (reference sequence). This CDR3 has 14 amino acids. Unmatched junction bases numbered 12, after V lost 4 bases and J lost 13 bases. CDR3 sequence (DNA): TGTGCCAGTAGTACCCGGACAGGGGGTGTAATAGGCACCTTC. Amino acids: CASSTRTGGVIGTF.

The chain couples TRBV29-1 to TRBJ2-5; D possibly corresponds to TRBD1 (6 bases). Trimming stripped 3 bases from V and 14 bases from J, with 19 bases between. Germline V gives CDR1 SQVTM, CDR2 ANQGSEA. CDR3 length: 12 residues. CDR3 in amino acids: CSVEGARDTSYF. The CDR3 coding sequence is TGCAGCGTTGAGGGAGCCCGGGACACCTCTTACTTC.

This clone was seen more than once but under ten times. The V and J genes are TRBV3-1 (or the pseudogene TRBV3-2) and TRBJ1-1, with D maybe TRBD1 (6 bases). The CDR3 sequence is 12 residues long. V lost 2 bases and J lost 8, with 9 bases in between. Germline assignment: CDR1 LGHDT and CDR2 YNNKEL (reference sequence). Written as DNA, the CDR3 is TGTGCCAGCAGCCAACCCCAGGGGGAAGCTTTCTTT. Protein sequence: CASSQPQGEAFF.

The chain combines TRBV6-5 with TRBJ2-7, with TRBD1 identical over 7 bases. The CDR3 is made up of 14 amino acids. The ends lost 6 bases at V and 3 bases at J; junction bases unmatched: 8. CDR1 is MNHEY and CDR2 is SVGAGI in the germline V gene. The CDR3 is CASSDTGQSYEQYF. CDR3 coding DNA: TGTGCCAGCAGCGACACGGGACAGAGCTACGAGCAGTACTTC.

This clone has just a few counts. The rearrangement joins TRBV27 to TRBJ1-5; possibly TRBD1 for D (6 bases). Germline V gene data show CDR1 as MNHEY and CDR2 as SMNVEV (reference sequence). The CDR3 has 14 amino acids. V lost 2 bases and J 3 bases, leaving 8 bases between the germline ends. Here the CDR3 DNA reads TGTGCCAGCAGTTTACAGGGGTACAATCAGCCCCAGCATTTT. Translation: CASSLQGYNQPQHF.

The V and J genes are TRBV18 and TRBJ2-7; 8 bases are shared with TRBD2. V lost 0 bases and J lost 0; bases outside the gene matches: 1. Germline values: CDR1 KGHSH, CDR2 LQKENI. The CDR3 runs to 15 residues. The CDR3 region has the DNA TGTGCCAGCTCACCACCTAGCGGGGCCTCCTACGAGCAGTACTTC. Its protein product is CASSPPSGASYEQYF.

The J gene is TRBJ1-1, the V gene TRBV10-1; weak D call: TRBD1 (5 bases). CDR1 is WNHNN, CDR2 SYGVQD, per germline (reference sequence). The CDR3 consists of 13 residues. Trimming removed 5 bases at V and 0 bases at J, with 7 bases between. CDR3 loop: CASSLGLNTEAFF. The CDR3 DNA follows: TGCGCCAGCAGTTTGGGGCTGAACACTGAAGCTTTCTTT.

The genes are TRBV23-1 and TRBJ1-5; 8 nucleotides align to TRBD1. TRBV23-1 falls under the ORF class, with uncertain function. With 2 bases clipped from V and 0 bases from J, the junction kept 21 bases outside the gene matches. The CDR3 is made up of 22 amino acids. In nucleotides, the CDR3 is TGCGCCAGCAGTCAACCGAGGTGGACAGGACAGGGTAGGGGCTATAGCAATCAGCCCCAGCATTTT. This gives the protein CASSQPRWTGQGRGYSNQPQHF.

CDR3 in amino acids: CASRGVEELFF. The CDR3 DNA is TGTGCCAGCAGGGGTGTGGAGGAACTGTTTTTT. The chain uses TRBV6-5 and TRBJ2-2; a possible D gene is TRBD2 (5 bases). Germline CDR1 and CDR2: MNHEY and SVGAGI. Trimming took 6 bases from V and 14 from J, leaving 13 bases between them. The CDR3 has 11 amino acids.